A single sample gave rise to the 30 T cell receptor beta chains below, sequenced in a study of PD-L1 blockade in urothelial cancer. Sequencing used immunoSEQ multiplex PCR; TCRdb keeps in-frame clones, though not all of them. Altogether 35,000 or so clones are present, under 90% being singletons, with the ten largest covering about a sixth. Described time point: pretreatment peripheral blood. This specimen consisted of PBMCs, obtained around atezolizumab (anti-PD-L1) treatment. These receptors all come from a man in his sixties with urothelial cancer.

V gene TRBV7-3 combines with J gene TRBJ2-1; D might be TRBD2 (6 bases). The V end lost 5 bases, the J end lost 7 bases, and 15 bases lay between the germline ends. This CDR3 has 14 residues. Germline V lookup: CDR1 SGHTA, CDR2 FQGTGA. This chain's CDR3 is CASSIGYGGNEQFF. In nucleotides, the CDR3 is TGTGCCAGCAGCATCGGGTATGGGGGGAATGAGCAGTTCTTC.

V is TRBV10-1 and J is TRBJ2-7; D possibly corresponds to TRBD1 (6 bases). This CDR3 spans 16 amino acids. Germline V lookup: CDR1 WNHNN, CDR2 SYGVQD (reference sequence). V gave up 0 bases and J gave up 7 bases, with 19 bases separating them. DNA for the CDR3: TGCGCCAGCAGTGAGTCGGTTGGTGGGGGCGCGCGGGAGCAGTACTTC. This sequence encodes CASSESVGGGAREQYF.

The chain links TRBV7-9 to TRBJ2-7; 7 nucleotides line up with TRBD1. The germline gives CDR1 SEHNR, CDR2 FQNEAQ (reference sequence). The trim removed 1 base at V and 5 bases at J, leaving 8 bases unmatched. The CDR3 is 15 residues long. CDR3: CASSLEAGGFHEQYF. As DNA, the CDR3 is TGTGCCAGCAGCTTAGAGGCAGGGGGTTTCCACGAGCAGTACTTC.

This chain joins TRBV6-5 and TRBJ2-1; 8 nucleotides line up with TRBD2. This CDR3 is 15 amino acids long. Germline trimming cut 5 bases from V and 5 bases from J; bases unmatched to any gene: 8. The germline CDR1 and CDR2 sequences are MNHEY and SVGAGI. CDR3 sequence (DNA): TGTGCCAGCAGTCGGTCAGCGGGAGTTAACAATGAGCAGTTCTTC. Translation: CASSRSAGVNNEQFF.

This clone was counted a single time. V gene TRBV5-6 combines with J gene TRBJ2-2; 9 positions agree with TRBD1. J gave up 6 bases and V 0 bases, and 6 bases lay outside the gene matches. Looked up from germline, CDR1 is SGHDT and CDR2 is YYEEEE. This CDR3 is 16 amino acids long. The CDR3 is CASSLVGTGSAGELFF. The CDR3 nucleotides are TGTGCCAGCAGCTTGGTGGGGACAGGGTCTGCCGGGGAGCTGTTTTTT.

This clone has a handful of counts. The chain combines TRBV7-2 with TRBJ1-5; possibly TRBD1 for D (5 bases). V was pared by 5 bases and J by 7 bases, with 12 bases between. CDR1 and CDR2 from the germline V gene are SGHTA and FQGNSA. The CDR3 is 13 residues long. Here the CDR3 reads CASSPGVKQPQHF. The CDR3 nucleotides read TGTGCCAGCAGCCCGGGGGTAAAACAGCCCCAGCATTTT.

This clone has ten or more counts. The chain links TRBV30 to TRBJ1-3, with TRBD1 as a possible D gene (5 bases). The CDR3 has 14 residues. CDR1 and CDR2 from the germline V gene are GTSNPN and SVGIG (reference sequence). V was pared by 0 bases and J by 4 bases, with 10 bases between. This CDR3 is CAWSVRGTGNTIYF. The CDR3 DNA sequence: TGTGCCTGGAGTGTACGGGGGACCGGAAACACCATATATTTT.

The genes are TRBV19 and TRBJ2-5; 11 bases agree with TRBD1. Germline V lookup: CDR1 LNHDA, CDR2 SQIVND (reference sequence). V lost 6 bases, J lost 5 bases, and 11 bases stayed unmatched. This CDR3 has 16 amino acids. This CDR3 reads CASRAFGQGAGETQYF. For the CDR3, the DNA is TGTGCCAGTAGGGCCTTCGGACAGGGGGCCGGGGAGACCCAGTACTTC.

About this clone itself: The same CDR3 can be traced to other DNA sequences in this sample. This rearrangement joins TRBV10-1 to TRBJ2-2; D is unclear. This CDR3 is 16 amino acids long. Germline-derived CDR1 and CDR2 are WNHNN and SYGVQD (reference sequence). With 0 bases removed from V and 0 bases from J, the gap between germline ends came to 8 bases. The CDR3 coding sequence is TGCGCCAGCAGTGAGTCGGTTGGAGCGAACACCGGGGAGCTGTTTTTT. It is translated as CASSESVGANTGELFF.

The rearrangement links TRBV30 to TRBJ2-1; no firm D call. This CDR3 has 14 amino acids. V gave up 0 bases and J gave up 2 bases, with 8 bases separating them. The germline CDR1 and CDR2 sequences are GTSNPN and SVGIG (reference sequence). CDR3 nucleotides: TGTGCCTGGAGTGTATCAGAAACCTACAATGAGCAGTTCTTC. Protein sequence: CAWSVSETYNEQFF.

The chain is built from TRBV29-1 and TRBJ2-7; 16 bases are a match to TRBD2. Germline V CDR1 and CDR2: SQVTM, ANQGSEA. This CDR3 has 18 residues. After removal of 4 bases from V and 2 bases from J, the junction contained 11 bases not matched to a gene. This chain's CDR3 is CSVVVGLAGGPRAYEQYF. CDR3 in DNA: TGCAGCGTTGTCGTGGGACTAGCGGGAGGGCCTAGGGCCTACGAGCAGTACTTC.

The V call is TRBV29-1, the J call TRBJ2-1, with D possibly being TRBD2 (6 bases). This CDR3 region has 10 residues. The germline V gene encodes CDR1 SQVTM and CDR2 ANQGSEA. V lost 7 bases to trimming and J lost 14 bases, with 15 bases between them. For the CDR3, the DNA is TGCAGCGCAAGCGGGCCCGGGGAGTTCTTC. Translation gives CSASGPGEFF.

The gene calls are TRBV2 and TRBJ2-7; TRBD2 aligns across 7 bases. Germline CDR1 SNHLY, CDR2 FYNNEI. With 6 bases clipped from V and 4 bases from J, the junction kept 3 bases outside the gene matches. The CDR3 consists of 12 residues. DNA for the CDR3: TGTGCCAGCAGGCGGGAGTCGTACGAGCAGTACTTC. Translating gives CASRRESYEQYF. Using reference TRBV2 and TRBJ2-7 for the parts outside the CDR3, the full variable domain is EPEVTQTPSHQVTQMGQEVILRCVPISNHLYFYWYRQILGQKVEFLVSFYNNEISEKSEIFDDQFSVERPDGSNFTLKIRSTKLEDSAMYFCASRRESYEQYFGPGTRLTVT.

This rearrangement joins TRBV18 to TRBJ2-3; unclear D gene. The V and J ends lost 3 bases and 2 bases respectively, with 6 bases between them. The germline gives CDR1 KGHSH, CDR2 LQKENI. CDR3 size: 13 residues. The DNA for the CDR3 is TGTGCCAGCTCACCTGACTCCACAGATACGCAGTATTTT. It encodes CASSPDSTDTQYF.

The chain recombines TRBV7-2 with TRBJ2-7; D possibly corresponds to TRBD1 (6 bases). The CDR3 has 15 amino acids. CDR1 is SGHTA, CDR2 FQGNSA, per germline. The germline V and J ends were trimmed by 3 bases and 0 bases, with 12 bases remaining between them. CDR3 DNA sequence: TGTGCCAGCAGCTTTTCTGGGACACTCTCCTACGAGCAGTACTTC. Translating it yields CASSFSGTLSYEQYF.

Only a few counts were recorded for this clone. This rearrangement joins TRBV11-3 to TRBJ2-3, with 8 bases lining up with TRBD1. Trimming removed 4 bases from V and 8 bases from J; junction bases left unmatched: 8. Per the germline V gene, CDR1 is SGHNT and CDR2 is YENEEA. The CDR3 extends over 14 amino acids. CDR3 protein: CASSSDRVKGTQYF. CDR3 nucleotide sequence: TGTGCCAGCAGCTCGGACAGGGTAAAGGGTACGCAGTATTTT.

This chain links TRBV5-8 with TRBJ1-2; D may be TRBD1 (6 bases). CDR1 is SGHTS, CDR2 YDEGEE, per germline. The CDR3 has 13 amino acids. V lost 4 bases and J 3 bases, leaving 10 bases between the germline ends. CDR3 protein: CASSRDNYYGYTF. CDR3 nucleotides: TGTGCCAGCAGCCGGGACAACTACTATGGCTACACCTTC.

This clone was found once. The chain is built from TRBV7-3 and TRBJ2-1; TRBD2 matches 16 bases. After removal of 5 bases from V and 2 bases from J, the junction contained 12 bases not matched to a gene. Germline lookup yields CDR1 SGHTA and CDR2 FQGTGA. This CDR3 is 20 amino acids long. CDR3 nucleotides: TGTGCCAGCAGCCTCGCCGGGACTAGCGGGAGGGCCACCACCTACAATGAGCAGTTCTTC. It yields the protein CASSLAGTSGRATTYNEQFF.

The chain links TRBV12-5 to TRBJ1-1, with D hard to call. V lost 2 bases and J lost 11, with 9 bases in between. The germline CDR1 and CDR2 sequences are LGHNT and FRNRAP. The CDR3 covers 11 residues. In nucleotides, the CDR3 is TGTGCTAGTGGTTTGCCTCCCCTGGCTTTCTTT. Its translation: CASGLPPLAFF.

This sequence joins TRBV7-9 and TRBJ1-2; no clear D gene. The CDR3 consists of 13 residues. CDR1 is SEHNR, CDR2 FQNEAQ, per germline (reference sequence). V lost 6 bases and J lost 6, with 14 bases in between. The chain's CDR3 is CASRRGEGDGYTF. The DNA of the CDR3 is TGTGCCAGCAGACGTGGAGAGGGTGATGGCTACACCTTC.

V and J are TRBV27 and TRBJ2-7; 9 bases map to TRBD1. Germline trimming cut 3 bases from V and 3 bases from J; bases unmatched to any gene: 3. The CDR3 has 14 residues. Germline assignment: CDR1 MNHEY and CDR2 SMNVEV (reference sequence). This chain's CDR3 is CASSLGTGLYEQYF. CDR3 coding DNA: TGTGCCAGCAGTTTGGGGACAGGGCTCTACGAGCAGTACTTC.

The chain uses TRBV27 and TRBJ2-7, with D possibly TRBD1 on 5 matching bases. Germline CDR1 reads MNHEY; CDR2 reads SMNVEV (reference sequence). Trimming took 4 bases from V and 3 from J, leaving 16 bases between them. The CDR3 contains 15 residues. The CDR3 bases are TGTGCCAGCAGTTCCCAGGGTAGACCGCTCTACGAGCAGTACTTC. Translating it yields CASSSQGRPLYEQYF.

This clone showed up just once. This chain uses TRBV6-5 with TRBJ1-1; 9 nucleotides align to TRBD1. The CDR3 loop spans 15 amino acids. Trimming took 5 bases from V and 6 from J; bases not matched to a gene: 10. Germline V gene data show CDR1 as MNHEY and CDR2 as SVGAGI. The CDR3 DNA is TGTGCCAGCAGTCTAAAGGGACAGGGAAGCGCTGAAGCTTTCTTT. It translates to CASSLKGQGSAEAFF.

This rearrangement joins TRBV5-1 to TRBJ1-4; 8 nucleotides match TRBD1. The CDR3 is made up of 14 amino acids. Germline lookup yields CDR1 SGHRS and CDR2 YFSETQ. Trimming removed 5 bases from V and 6 bases from J; junction bases left unmatched: 6. The CDR3 protein is CASSHSTGDEKLFF. The DNA of the CDR3 is TGCGCCAGCAGTCATTCGACAGGGGATGAAAAACTGTTTTTT.

V is TRBV5-1 and J is TRBJ1-1, with D maybe TRBD1 (6 bases). Germline loops: CDR1 SGHRS, CDR2 YFSETQ. CDR3 size: 14 residues. Trimming took 7 bases from V and 1 from J, leaving 14 bases between them. Here the CDR3 reads CASSSNRANTEAFF. DNA of the CDR3: TGCGCCAGCTCGTCGAACAGGGCGAACACTGAAGCTTTCTTT. The whole variable domain, filled in from reference TRBV5-1 and TRBJ1-1, reads KAGVTQTPRYLIKTRGQQVTLSCSPISGHRSVSWYQQTPGQGLQFLFEYFSETQRNKGNFPGRFSGRQFSNSRSEMNVSTLELGDSALYLCASSSNRANTEAFFGQGTRLTVV.

The chain recombines TRBV15 with TRBJ2-7, with D perhaps TRBD1 (8 bases). The germline V gene encodes CDR1 LNHNV and CDR2 YYDKDF (reference sequence). This CDR3 is built from 16 residues. V was clipped by 0 bases and J by 3 bases, with 15 bases between them. The CDR3 DNA is TGTGCCACCAGCAGAGAAAAGACAGGGGAGGGCTACGAGCAGTACTTC. This gives the protein CATSREKTGEGYEQYF.

This clone was recorded once. The chain uses TRBV5-1 and TRBJ2-5; tentative D call: TRBD1 (6 bases). The CDR3 loop spans 14 amino acids. The V and J ends lost 4 bases and 5 bases respectively, with 15 bases between them. Germline V gene lookup returns CDR1 SGHRS and CDR2 YFSETQ. The CDR3 nucleotides are TGCGCCAGCAGCCCCGGTGGGGGCCGGGAGACCCAGTACTTC. Translated: CASSPGGGRETQYF.

The chain links TRBV6-6 to TRBJ1-2; D uncertain. The V gene's germline CDR1 is MNHNY and CDR2 SVGAGI (reference sequence). The V gene lost 4 bases and the J gene lost 6 bases, with 18 bases spanning the gap. This CDR3 has 15 residues. CDR3 sequence reads: CASSSLPPRGDGYTF. For the CDR3, the DNA is TGTGCCAGCAGTTCCTTACCCCCTCGCGGGGATGGCTACACCTTC.

In its sample, this clone was seen once. This chain links TRBV2 with TRBJ2-2, with 12 bases lining up with TRBD2. Germline lookup yields CDR1 SNHLY and CDR2 FYNNEI. The V gene end was trimmed by 4 bases and the J gene end by 6 bases; junction bases not matched to a gene: 6. This CDR3 comprises 16 residues. For the CDR3, the DNA is TGTGCCAGCAGTGTTAGGACTAGCGGGATTGCCGGGGAGCTGTTTTTT. This encodes CASSVRTSGIAGELFF.

The J gene is TRBJ1-4, the V gene TRBV28; D is perhaps TRBD1 (5 bases). The CDR3 covers 14 residues. Germline V CDR1 and CDR2: MDHEN, SYDVKM. The V end was cut by 4 bases, the J end by 4 bases, with 10 bases between. The CDR3 is CASSSGLVNEKLFF. The CDR3 DNA sequence: TGTGCCAGCAGTTCAGGGCTCGTTAATGAAAAACTGTTTTTT.